Following are 18 T cell receptor beta chains from one sample sequenced in a study of T cell changes during pregnancy in multiple sclerosis. Some clones are missing from TCRdb's copy, which holds only in-frame ones; the method was immunoSEQ multiplex PCR. The sample yields about 38,000 clones, 91% seen once. The sequencing used CD8+ T cells from peripheral blood mononuclear cells, collected in the second trimester of pregnancy. Source of these receptors: a female donor with multiple sclerosis, enrolled in a pregnancy study.

This clone has only one observation. The rearrangement uses TRBV27 and TRBJ1-1; 8 bases are shared with TRBD1. The V gene end was trimmed by 6 bases and the J gene end by 11 bases; junction bases not matched to a gene: 5. Germline lookup yields CDR1 MNHEY and CDR2 SMNVEV (reference sequence). The length of the CDR3 is 11 residues. CDR3 nucleotides: TGTGCCAGCAGCCAGGGGGCGGGGGCTTTCTTT. This translates into CASSQGAGAFF.

J is TRBJ2-2 and V is TRBV6-5; weak D call: TRBD1 (5 bases). Trimming left V 0 bases short and J 7 bases short, with 9 bases between. Looked up from germline, CDR1 is MNHEY and CDR2 is SVGAGI. The CDR3 runs 14 residues. CDR3 in amino acids: CASSYSLGDGELFF. The CDR3, as DNA: TGTGCCAGCAGTTACTCCCTAGGGGACGGGGAGCTGTTTTTT.

The chain carries TRBV5-6 and TRBJ1-1; TRBD1 matches at 7 bases. CDR3 size: 19 residues. V shed 1 base and J 6 bases; nucleotides not matched to a gene: 21. Looked up from germline, CDR1 is SGHDT and CDR2 is YYEEEE. CDR3 in amino acids: CASSLRLRGLTGSLAEAFF. In DNA, the CDR3 is TGTGCCAGCAGCTTGAGACTACGAGGTTTGACAGGGTCTTTAGCTGAAGCTTTCTTT.

Turning to this clone: The same CDR3 can be traced to other DNA sequences in this sample. The V gene is TRBV6-4, the J gene TRBJ2-1; 9 positions agree with TRBD2. Germline V gene lookup returns CDR1 MRHNA and CDR2 SNTAGT. The V segment lost 5 bases and the J segment 0 bases; nucleotides outside the gene matches: 5. The CDR3 length is 16 residues. CDR3 sequence (DNA): TGTGCCAGCAGTCCCCTAGCGGGAAGCTCCTACAATGAGCAGTTCTTC. This codes for CASSPLAGSSYNEQFF.

Written as DNA, the CDR3 is TGCGCCAGCAGCTTTAGAGGCCCGAACACTGAAGCTTTCTTT. Its protein product is CASSFRGPNTEAFF. The chain carries TRBV5-1 and TRBJ1-1; D ambiguous. Between the trimmed V and J ends, which lost 2 bases and 1 base, there was a span of 9 bases. The germline CDR1 and CDR2 sequences are SGHRS and YFSETQ. CDR3 size: 14 residues.

CDR3 sequence (DNA): TGCGCCAGCAGCACAGGACTAGCGGGAGGCGAGCAGTACTTC. Its protein product is CASSTGLAGGEQYF. The rearrangement uses TRBV5-1 and TRBJ2-7, with 14 bases identical to TRBD2. This CDR3 comprises 14 residues. Germline V CDR1 and CDR2: SGHRS, YFSETQ. V lost 4 bases, J lost 6 bases, and 3 bases stayed unmatched. The full variable domain, completed using reference TRBV5-1 and TRBJ2-7, is KAGVTQTPRYLIKTRGQQVTLSCSPISGHRSVSWYQQTPGQGLQFLFEYFSETQRNKGNFPGRFSGRQFSNSRSEMNVSTLELGDSALYLCASSTGLAGGEQYFGPGTRLTVT.

This clone was picked up one time. The V call is TRBV29-1, the J call TRBJ2-7; 8 bases agree with TRBD1. Germline V gene sequence: CDR1 SQVTM, CDR2 ANQGSEA. V shed 6 bases, J shed 5 bases, and the junction held 0 bases outside the gene matches. This CDR3 contains 10 residues. CDR3 amino acids: CSVTGDEQYF. The CDR3 DNA reads as TGCAGCGTGACAGGGGACGAGCAGTACTTC.

The rearrangement links TRBV7-9 to TRBJ2-1; no clear D gene. CDR3 length equals 13 residues. V lost 5 bases to trimming and J lost 5 bases, with 10 bases between them. CDR1 and CDR2 from the germline V gene are SEHNR and FQNEAQ (reference sequence). CDR3 sequence: CASSRYGDNEQFF. Written as DNA, the CDR3 is TGTGCCAGCAGCCGTTACGGAGACAATGAGCAGTTCTTC.

V gene TRBV4-2 combines with J gene TRBJ2-5; 8 bases agree with TRBD1. Trimming at V came to 0 bases and at J to 2 bases, leaving 8 bases not matched to a gene. Germline V gene lookup returns CDR1 LGHNA and CDR2 YNFKEQ. The CDR3 is 17 residues long. The CDR3 here is CASSQDWQGARQETQYF. DNA of the CDR3: TGTGCCAGCAGCCAAGACTGGCAGGGGGCCCGTCAAGAGACCCAGTACTTC.

The chain is built from TRBV18 and TRBJ2-7; tentatively, D is TRBD1 (5 bases). Germline CDR1 is KGHSH and CDR2 is LQKENI. The CDR3 is 15 amino acids. Trimming pared 0 bases from V and 0 bases from J, leaving 9 bases between. CDR3 sequence reads: CASSPPQGTSYEQYF. CDR3 nucleotide sequence: TGTGCCAGCTCACCACCCCAGGGCACCTCCTACGAGCAGTACTTC.

The table lists this clone with a count of one. V gene TRBV30 combines with J gene TRBJ1-4; no firm D call. The CDR3 sequence is 14 residues long. The V end lost 5 bases, the J end lost 0 bases, and 10 bases lay between the germline ends. Germline V gene sequence: CDR1 GTSNPN, CDR2 SVGIG (reference sequence). The CDR3 here is CAWAGPATNEKLFF. CDR3 DNA sequence: TGTGCCTGGGCGGGCCCCGCAACTAATGAAAAACTGTTTTTT.

The CDR3 coding sequence is TGTGCCAGTTCTCAGGGAAGTATCACTGAAGCTTTCTTT. Amino acid sequence: CASSQGSITEAFF. This chain links TRBV9 with TRBJ1-1; a weak D match, TRBD1 (5 bases). This CDR3 has 13 amino acids. Germline lookup yields CDR1 SGDLS and CDR2 YYNGEE. Trimming cost V 8 bases and J 4 bases, with 15 bases left between them.

The chain has TRBV5-6 and TRBJ1-5; 7 bases line up with TRBD1. CDR1 is SGHDT and CDR2 is YYEEEE in the germline V gene. V lost 2 bases, J lost 6 bases, and 8 bases stayed unmatched. The CDR3 covers 15 residues. CDR3 loop: CASSFGRGSIQPQHF. The DNA of the CDR3 is TGTGCCAGCAGCTTCGGCAGGGGGTCCATTCAGCCCCAGCATTTT. The entire variable domain, with the rest obtained from reference TRBV5-6 and TRBJ1-5, is as follows: DAGVTQSPTHLIKTRGQQVTLRCSPKSGHDTVSWYQQALGQGPQFIFQYYEEEERQRGNFPDRFSGHQFPNYSSELNVNALLLGDSALYLCASSFGRGSIQPQHFGDGTRLSIL.

The chain combines TRBV4-1 with TRBJ2-5; 8 bases map to TRBD2. Germline V gene lookup returns CDR1 MGHRA and CDR2 YSYEKL. V shed 3 bases, J shed 5 bases, and the junction held 5 bases outside the gene matches. CDR3 length equals 14 residues. The CDR3 sequence is CASSQTSAPETQYF. CDR3 nucleotides: TGCGCCAGCAGCCAGACTAGCGCCCCGGAGACCCAGTACTTC.

The CDR3 reads CASSLTSGSHEQYF. The CDR3 bases are TGTGCCAGCAGCCTAACTAGCGGGAGCCACGAGCAGTACTTC. The chain couples TRBV7-8 to TRBJ2-7, with TRBD2 matching over 11 bases. The CDR3 runs 14 residues. V gave up 5 bases and J gave up 5 bases; unmatched junction bases: 5. Germline assignment: CDR1 SGHVS and CDR2 FQNEAQ.

This clone has only one observation. V gene TRBV9 combines with J gene TRBJ2-7, with D maybe TRBD1 (6 bases). With 5 bases removed from V and 1 base from J, the gap between germline ends came to 13 bases. Germline V CDR1 and CDR2: SGDLS, YYNGEE. The CDR3 is 14 residues long. CDR3 in amino acids: CASSPIRGSYEQYF. The CDR3 DNA is TGTGCCAGCAGTCCCATCAGGGGATCCTACGAGCAGTACTTC.

The genes are TRBV4-3 and TRBJ2-1; D perhaps matches TRBD2 (6 bases). Germline V gives CDR1 LGHNA, CDR2 YSLEER. Trimming shortened V by 0 bases and J by 8 bases, and 14 bases separated the two germline ends. The CDR3 has 15 residues. The CDR3 nucleotides are TGCGCCAGCAGCCAAGATCTTGGGGGGACCGATGAGCAGTTCTTC. Amino acid sequence: CASSQDLGGTDEQFF.

The CDR3: CASSLGVGAGETQYF. CDR3 bases: TGTGCCAGCAGCTTAGGAGTGGGCGCAGGGGAGACCCAGTACTTC. This chain links TRBV11-2 with TRBJ2-5; the D gene is possibly TRBD1 (5 bases). The V gene's germline CDR1 is SGHAT and CDR2 FQNNGV. The length of the CDR3 is 15 residues. V gave up 1 base and J gave up 5 bases, with 14 bases separating them.